The 9 T cell receptor beta chains in this list originate from one sample, sequenced in a study of blood T cell repertoires in COVID-19. Sequenced by immunoSEQ multiplex PCR; TCRdb stores in-frame clones only, minus some. The data contain roughly 60,000 clones, 75% to 80% of them singletons. Sequenced material: peripheral blood. Receptors originate from a human donor in a cohort sampled during active COVID-19.

This sequence joins TRBV2 and TRBJ1-6; 8 bases agree with TRBD1. Unmatched junction bases numbered 5, after V lost 7 bases and J lost 9 bases. Germline CDR1 and CDR2: SNHLY and FYNNEI. The CDR3 spans 13 residues. In DNA form, the CDR3 reads TGTGCCAGCACAGGCAGGGGGCGTTCACCCCTCCACTTT. This codes for CASTGRGRSPLHF.

The J gene is TRBJ2-7, the V gene TRBV27; 9 nucleotides line up with TRBD1. From germline, CDR1 is MNHEY and CDR2 SMNVEV (reference sequence). This CDR3 contains 14 residues. Germline trimming cut 5 bases from V and 3 bases from J; bases unmatched to any gene: 5. The CDR3 nucleotides are TGTGCCAGCAGTCCCCGACAGGGGGTCTACGAGCAGTACTTC. Protein: CASSPRQGVYEQYF.

The gene calls are TRBV6-2 or TRBV6-3 and TRBJ2-1; a possible D gene is TRBD2 (5 bases). With 2 bases removed from V and 2 bases from J, the gap between germline ends came to 7 bases. This CDR3 region has 14 residues. Germline CDR1 reads MNHEY; CDR2 reads SVGEGT. CDR3 sequence reads: CASSYGSAYNEQFF. CDR3 coding DNA: TGTGCCAGCAGTTACGGGAGTGCCTACAATGAGCAGTTCTTC.

The chain recombines TRBV30 with TRBJ2-7, with unresolved D. CDR3 length: 12 amino acids. Germline-derived CDR1 and CDR2 are GTSNPN and SVGIG (reference sequence). Trimming pared 0 bases from V and 4 bases from J, leaving 7 bases between. CDR3 coding DNA: TGTGCCTGGAGTGTAACCCGGTACGAGCAGTACTTC. Translating it yields CAWSVTRYEQYF.

The chain carries TRBV6-1 and TRBJ1-2; D is unresolved. Germline-derived CDR1 and CDR2 are MNHNS and SASEGT. CDR3 length: 14 amino acids. Deletions cut 3 bases from V and 4 bases from J, with 12 bases between. DNA for the CDR3: TGTGCCAGCAGTGAGTCGAGATCGTTCTATGGCTACACCTTC. It codes for CASSESRSFYGYTF.

This rearrangement joins TRBV10-2 to TRBJ1-6; 7 bases are a match to TRBD1. This CDR3 spans 15 amino acids. With V trimmed by 0 bases and J by 6 bases, 2 bases remained unmatched. CDR1 is WSHSY and CDR2 is SAAADI in the germline V gene. CDR3: CASSESGQPNSPLHF. The CDR3, as DNA: TGCGCCAGCAGTGAGTCGGGACAGCCTAATTCACCCCTCCACTTT.

For the CDR3, the DNA is TGTGCCAGCAGTGAGGTCGGGTACAATCAGCCCCAGCATTTT. As protein: CASSEVGYNQPQHF. This rearrangement joins TRBV6-1 to TRBJ1-5; D ambiguous. This CDR3 comprises 14 residues. Germline CDR1 MNHNS, CDR2 SASEGT. V was shortened by 3 bases and J by 3 bases, with 9 bases between the two germline ends.

The chain couples TRBV5-1 to TRBJ2-1; 11 nucleotides align to TRBD2. The CDR3 consists of 14 residues. The J segment lost 8 bases and the V segment lost 0 bases, leaving 1 base of the junction unmatched. Germline V gene lookup returns CDR1 SGHRS and CDR2 YFSETQ. The CDR3 DNA reads TGCGCCAGCAGCTTGGGACTAGCGGGGTATGAGCAGTTCTTC. It is translated as CASSLGLAGYEQFF. Full variable domain (remainder filled in from reference TRBV5-1 and TRBJ2-1): KAGVTQTPRYLIKTRGQQVTLSCSPISGHRSVSWYQQTPGQGLQFLFEYFSETQRNKGNFPGRFSGRQFSNSRSEMNVSTLELGDSALYLCASSLGLAGYEQFFGPGTRLTVL.

This clone has just a few counts. The chain uses TRBV6-2 or TRBV6-3 and TRBJ2-1; 13 bases fit TRBD2. Germline CDR1 is MNHEY and CDR2 is SVGEGT. V lost 5 bases and J lost 9; bases outside the gene matches: 7. The CDR3 totals 15 residues. CDR3 DNA: TGTGCCAGCAGTGTTCGGGGACTAGCGGGAACTGAGCAGTTCTTC. Its protein is CASSVRGLAGTEQFF.